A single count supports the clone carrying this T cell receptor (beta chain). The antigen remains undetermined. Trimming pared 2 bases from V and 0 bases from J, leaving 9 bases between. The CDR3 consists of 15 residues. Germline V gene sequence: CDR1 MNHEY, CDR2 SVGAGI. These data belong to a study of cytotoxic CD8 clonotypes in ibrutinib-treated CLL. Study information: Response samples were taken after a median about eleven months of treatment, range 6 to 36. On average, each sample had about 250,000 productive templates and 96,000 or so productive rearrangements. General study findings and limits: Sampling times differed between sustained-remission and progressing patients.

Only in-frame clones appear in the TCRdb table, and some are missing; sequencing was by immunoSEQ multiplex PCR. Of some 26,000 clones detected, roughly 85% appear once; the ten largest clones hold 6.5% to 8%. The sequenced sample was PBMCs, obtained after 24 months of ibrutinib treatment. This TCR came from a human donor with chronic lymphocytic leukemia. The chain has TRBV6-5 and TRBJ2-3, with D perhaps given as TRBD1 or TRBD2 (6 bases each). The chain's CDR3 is CASSYTGASTDTQYF. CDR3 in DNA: TGTGCCAGCAGTTACACGGGGGCTAGCACAGATACGCAGTATTTT.